At least ten counts were recorded for the clone carrying this T cell receptor (beta chain). Its target is not known. The sample comes from a study of neurological immune-mediated disorders. Study results and caveats: The greatest degree of TCR clonal expansion was observed in HTLV-1-associated myelopathy, with the lowest in multiple sclerosis, below that of healthy controls. No expanded-clone CDR3 amino acid sequence recurred across subjects, suggesting private TCR-beta repertoires.

This CDR3 is 12 amino acids long. Germline V gene lookup returns CDR1 LGHDT and CDR2 YNNKEL (reference sequence). Between the trimmed V and J ends, which lost 4 bases and 3 bases, there was a span of 7 bases. Template-switch 5'RACE cDNA synthesis added a 10-nucleotide unique molecular identifier. Over 200 million TCR-beta sequences, together covering 15-18 subjects, were produced by every individual sequencing run that was carried out. TCRdb redid the calling of the 5' RACE reads with MiXCR, one entry per CDR3 protein. In the table there are over 65,000 distinct CDR3 sequences, 9.4% of which are singletons.

Sequenced material: PBMCs. This clonotype originated in a man aged 50 or older in good health. V gene TRBV3-1 combines with J gene TRBJ2-7, with D unresolved. The CDR3 here is CASSLDNYEQYF. The CDR3 region has the DNA TGTGCCAGCAGCCTCGATAACTACGAGCAGTACTTC.